The 27 T cell receptor beta chains below come from one sample, sequenced in a study of blood T cell repertoires in COVID-19. Clones were read by immunoSEQ multiplex PCR, and TCRdb kept only the in-frame ones, dropping some. The sample includes about 250,000 clones, approximately 86% of them seen just once. Sequenced: PBMCs or T cells enriched from blood (not recorded which). Receptor source: a woman in her forties or fifties who had recovered from COVID-19.

V gene TRBV7-3 combines with J gene TRBJ2-1, with 7 bases lining up with TRBD2. The germline CDR1 and CDR2 sequences are SGHTA and FQGTGA. The ends lost 2 bases at V and 6 bases at J; junction bases unmatched: 7. The CDR3 runs 15 residues. The CDR3 sequence is CASSLVAGAFNEQFF. The CDR3, as DNA: TGTGCCAGCAGCTTAGTGGCGGGAGCATTCAATGAGCAGTTCTTC. The complete variable domain, with remaining parts taken from reference TRBV7-3 and TRBJ2-1, reads GAGVSQTPSNKVTEKGKYVELRCDPISGHTALYWYRQSLGQGPEFLIYFQGTGAADDSGLPNDRFFAVRPEGSVSTLKIQRTERGDSAVYLCASSLVAGAFNEQFFGPGTRLTVL.

The chain is built from TRBV6-1 and TRBJ1-1; D is unclear. The V gene's germline CDR1 is MNHNS and CDR2 SASEGT. V lost 3 bases, J lost 5 bases, and 13 bases lay in between. The CDR3 loop spans 14 amino acids. In DNA, the CDR3 is TGTGCCAGCAGTGATCCGGGAGGAAAGACTGAAGCTTTCTTT. Protein product: CASSDPGGKTEAFF.

The chain has TRBV7-9 and TRBJ2-1; 8 nucleotides align to TRBD1. The germline gives CDR1 SEHNR, CDR2 FQNEAQ (reference sequence). V was clipped by 2 bases and J by 5 bases; unmatched bases: 8. The CDR3 covers 16 residues. The CDR3 DNA is TGTGCCAGCAGCTTAAGGATTGGACAGGGCCACAATGAGCAGTTCTTC. Translation gives CASSLRIGQGHNEQFF.

The rearrangement links TRBV5-1 to TRBJ2-3; maybe TRBD1 (5 bases). The germline CDR1 and CDR2 sequences are SGHRS and YFSETQ. The CDR3 has 15 amino acids. V was pared by 3 bases and J by 3 bases, with 14 bases between. DNA for the CDR3: TGCGCCAGCAGCTCAGGGCCCCCTATTACAGATACGCAGTATTTT. Translation: CASSSGPPITDTQYF.

This clone was recorded only once. The chain couples TRBV28 to TRBJ2-2; possibly TRBD2 for D (5 bases). V was cut by 3 bases and J by 6 bases, with 11 bases left in between. This CDR3 has 14 residues. Germline V gives CDR1 MDHEN, CDR2 SYDVKM. The CDR3 loop is CASSLEESAGELFF. CDR3 in DNA: TGTGCCAGCAGTTTGGAGGAGTCGGCCGGGGAGCTGTTTTTT.

The rearrangement joins TRBV19 to TRBJ1-1, with D perhaps TRBD1 (5 bases). V lost 3 bases and J 1 base, leaving 18 bases between the germline ends. Germline CDR1 reads LNHDA; CDR2 reads SQIVND (reference sequence). The CDR3 totals 17 residues. DNA of the CDR3: TGTGCCAGTAGTATCGGGCTTATGAGGACAACGAACACTGAAGCTTTCTTT. Amino acids: CASSIGLMRTTNTEAFF.

The V and J genes are TRBV27 and TRBJ1-5, with D tentatively TRBD1 (5 bases). The CDR3 runs to 15 residues. The V gene's germline CDR1 is MNHEY and CDR2 SMNVEV (reference sequence). Trimming left V 3 bases short and J 7 bases short, with 16 bases between. DNA for the CDR3: TGTGCCAGCAGTTTGCAGGGCTCGGGTTTCCAGCCCCAGCATTTT. Its protein product is CASSLQGSGFQPQHF.

The CDR3 nucleotides are TGTGCTAGTGGTTTGCCCGAACAGGGCCCCTATGGCTACACCTTC. This translates into CASGLPEQGPYGYTF. The gene calls are TRBV12-5 and TRBJ1-2; possible D gene TRBD1, 6 bases. Trimming removed 2 bases at V and 4 bases at J, with 14 bases between. This CDR3 has 15 amino acids. CDR1 LGHNT and CDR2 FRNRAP come from the germline V gene.

This clone showed up just once. The V call is TRBV4-3, the J call TRBJ2-5, with a weak D call TRBD1 (5 bases). The CDR3 has 15 residues. The germline gives CDR1 LGHNA, CDR2 YSLEER. The germline V and J ends were trimmed by 0 bases and 9 bases, with 17 bases remaining between them. For the CDR3, the DNA is TGCGCCAGCAGCCAAGACAGGGCCCCAGTATGGGCCCAGTACTTC. It specifies CASSQDRAPVWAQYF.

The chain links TRBV5-1 to TRBJ1-2; 11 nucleotides match TRBD1. Germline V lookup: CDR1 SGHRS, CDR2 YFSETQ. The V segment lost 4 bases and the J segment 1 base; nucleotides outside the gene matches: 6. The CDR3 runs 16 residues. CDR3 in DNA: TGCGCCAGCAGCAGCCCCGGGACAGGGGGTAACTATGGCTACACCTTC. Translated: CASSSPGTGGNYGYTF. Using reference TRBV5-1 and TRBJ1-2 for the parts outside the CDR3, the full variable domain is KAGVTQTPRYLIKTRGQQVTLSCSPISGHRSVSWYQQTPGQGLQFLFEYFSETQRNKGNFPGRFSGRQFSNSRSEMNVSTLELGDSALYLCASSSPGTGGNYGYTFGSGTRLTVV.

The J gene is TRBJ2-7, the V gene TRBV19; tentative D call: TRBD2 (6 bases). V lost 3 bases and J 3 bases, leaving 15 bases between the germline ends. The CDR3 loop spans 15 amino acids. Germline-derived CDR1 and CDR2 are LNHDA and SQIVND (reference sequence). DNA for the CDR3: TGTGCCAGTAGTATGAACCGTCAGGGAGGCTACGAGCAGTACTTC. It translates to CASSMNRQGGYEQYF. Looking up the rest from reference TRBV19 and TRBJ2-7 gives the full variable domain: DGGITQSPKYLFRKEGQNVTLSCEQNLNHDAMYWYRQDPGQGLRLIYYSQIVNDFQKGDIAEGYSVSREKKESFPLTVTSAQKNPTAFYLCASSMNRQGGYEQYFGPGTRLTVT.

The chain combines TRBV27 with TRBJ1-2, with a weak D call TRBD1 (6 bases). V lost 5 bases and J lost 4, with 17 bases in between. The germline gives CDR1 MNHEY, CDR2 SMNVEV (reference sequence). The CDR3 extends over 15 amino acids. The DNA of the CDR3 is TGTGCCAGCAGTCAGCCCTTACAGGGAACCTATGGCTACACCTTC. This sequence encodes CASSQPLQGTYGYTF.

The chain uses TRBV6-4 and TRBJ2-6; D gene unclear. The CDR3 runs to 16 residues. CDR1 is MRHNA and CDR2 is SNTAGT in the germline V gene. Deletions cut 3 bases from V and 0 bases from J, with 9 bases between. The DNA for the CDR3 is TGTGCCAGCAGTGAGCAGGTTAACTCTGGGGCCAACGTCCTGACTTTC. Residues: CASSEQVNSGANVLTF.

This chain joins TRBV30 and TRBJ1-1; possible D gene TRBD1, 6 bases. The CDR3 covers 13 residues. Trimming shortened V by 3 bases and J by 2 bases, and 10 bases separated the two germline ends. Germline-derived CDR1 and CDR2 are GTSNPN and SVGIG (reference sequence). CDR3 amino acids: CAWSQGLNTEAFF. The DNA for the CDR3 is TGTGCCTGGAGCCAGGGGCTCAACACTGAAGCTTTCTTT.

The chain joins TRBV2 to TRBJ2-4; D ambiguous. Germline CDR1 and CDR2: SNHLY and FYNNEI. The CDR3 runs 14 residues. Between the trimmed V and J ends, which lost 3 bases and 9 bases, there was a span of 15 bases. The chain's CDR3 is CASSDPRVPPIQYF. CDR3 nucleotides: TGTGCCAGCAGTGACCCACGGGTCCCCCCCATTCAGTACTTC.

This chain links TRBV2 with TRBJ1-5; maybe TRBD1 (5 bases). The length of the CDR3 is 17 residues. Germline lookup yields CDR1 SNHLY and CDR2 FYNNEI. Trimming cost V 2 bases and J 1 base, with 15 bases left between them. The CDR3 region has the DNA TGTGCCAGCAGTGAATTTAGGGACTACCCAAGCAATCAGCCCCAGCATTTT. Its protein is CASSEFRDYPSNQPQHF.

The chain carries TRBV18 and TRBJ1-1, with D unclear. Germline V gene data show CDR1 as KGHSH and CDR2 as LQKENI. V lost 3 bases and J lost 3, with 14 bases in between. The CDR3 loop spans 15 amino acids. The CDR3 nucleotides read TGTGCCAGCTCACCCATTCAGGCGTTGGACACTGAAGCTTTCTTT. Translation gives CASSPIQALDTEAFF. The full variable domain, in which reference TRBV18 and TRBJ1-1 provide the parts outside the CDR3, is NAGVMQNPRHLVRRRGQEARLRCSPMKGHSHVYWYRQLPEEGLKFMVYLQKENIIDESGMPKERFSAEFPKEGPSILRIQQVVRGDSAAYFCASSPIQALDTEAFFGQGTRLTVV.

This clone was seen only once. This rearrangement joins TRBV15 to TRBJ2-1; perhaps TRBD1 as D (6 bases). Trimming removed 8 bases from V and 4 bases from J, with 18 bases in between. Germline V CDR1 and CDR2: LNHNV, YYDKDF (reference sequence). The CDR3 extends over 15 amino acids. The CDR3 region is CATSKGDGDYNEQFF. Here the CDR3 DNA reads TGTGCCACCTCGAAGGGGGACGGGGATTACAATGAGCAGTTCTTC.

CDR3 DNA sequence: TGTGCCAGCAGCCAATCAAGCGGTCTTGGGAATCACGAGCAGTACTTC. Translation: CASSQSSGLGNHEQYF. The chain couples TRBV4-2 to TRBJ2-7; maybe TRBD2 (5 bases). The CDR3 loop spans 16 amino acids. The germline V gene encodes CDR1 LGHNA and CDR2 YNFKEQ. V shed 2 bases and J shed 5 bases, with 19 bases lying between them.

The chain recombines TRBV6-5 with TRBJ1-1; weak D call: TRBD1 (6 bases). The CDR3 spans 14 residues. V lost 7 bases, J lost 5 bases, and 17 bases lay in between. Germline V gene sequence: CDR1 MNHEY, CDR2 SVGAGI. This CDR3 reads CASIHPGEGTEAFF. In nucleotides, the CDR3 is TGTGCCAGCATCCATCCAGGGGAGGGAACTGAAGCTTTCTTT.

The chain carries TRBV2 and TRBJ1-5; D is uncertain. This CDR3 region has 15 residues. V was pared by 4 bases and J by 3 bases, with 13 bases between. CDR1 is SNHLY, CDR2 FYNNEI, per germline. The CDR3 sequence: CASSGDYWVNQPQHF. In DNA form, the CDR3 reads TGTGCCAGCAGTGGAGACTACTGGGTCAATCAGCCCCAGCATTTT.

The chain uses TRBV28 and TRBJ1-2, with TRBD1 matching over 10 bases. V lost 7 bases to trimming and J lost 6 bases; unmatched junction nucleotides: 8. In germline, CDR1 is MDHEN, CDR2 SYDVKM. CDR3 length: 14 amino acids. CDR3 DNA: TGTGCCAGCATCCCCTTGGGACAGGGGAATGGCTACACCTTC. Translation: CASIPLGQGNGYTF.

The chain employs TRBV18 and TRBJ2-7; 9 bases agree with TRBD1. The CDR3 loop spans 14 amino acids. V lost 4 bases, J lost 6 bases, and 7 bases stayed unmatched. Germline V gene sequence: CDR1 KGHSH, CDR2 LQKENI. The CDR3 DNA reads as TGTGCCAGCTCACTGGGGGACAGGGAAACCGAGCAGTACTTC. Protein sequence: CASSLGDRETEQYF.

Comments on this clone: This same CDR3 is encoded by further DNA sequences in the sample. V and J are TRBV29-1 and TRBJ1-1, with 7 positions matching TRBD1. From germline, CDR1 is SQVTM and CDR2 ANQGSEA. Trimming at V came to 6 bases and at J to 0 bases, leaving 4 bases not matched to a gene. This CDR3 comprises 13 residues. In nucleotides, the CDR3 is TGCAGCGTCCAGACAGGGATGAACACTGAAGCTTTCTTT. Residues: CSVQTGMNTEAFF.

The chain uses TRBV28 and TRBJ1-1, with 8 nucleotides matching TRBD1. CDR1 is MDHEN, CDR2 SYDVKM, per germline. V lost 2 bases to trimming and J lost 1 base; unmatched junction nucleotides: 9. This CDR3 is built from 17 residues. The CDR3 is CASSLLPGTGQNTEAFF. CDR3 nucleotides: TGTGCCAGCAGTTTACTGCCCGGGACAGGCCAGAACACTGAAGCTTTCTTT.

This chain uses TRBV5-4 with TRBJ1-3; 8 bases are shared with TRBD1. CDR1 is SGHNT and CDR2 is YYREEE in the germline V gene (reference sequence). CDR3 length: 14 residues. The J segment lost 2 bases and the V segment lost 3 bases, leaving 1 base of the junction unmatched. The CDR3 reads CASSSDRAGNTIYF. Written as DNA, the CDR3 is TGTGCCAGCAGCTCGGACAGGGCTGGAAACACCATATATTTT.

This clone was found a few times. V usage is TRBV3-1 (or the pseudogene TRBV3-2) and J usage is TRBJ1-1, with D uncertain. The germline V gene has CDR1 LGHDT and CDR2 YNNKEL (reference sequence). V lost 0 bases, J lost 11 bases, and 13 bases lay in between. CDR3 length: 13 amino acids. The CDR3 DNA follows: TGTGCCAGCAGCCAAGATCACGGAGCTTGGGCTTTCTTT. Protein product: CASSQDHGAWAFF.